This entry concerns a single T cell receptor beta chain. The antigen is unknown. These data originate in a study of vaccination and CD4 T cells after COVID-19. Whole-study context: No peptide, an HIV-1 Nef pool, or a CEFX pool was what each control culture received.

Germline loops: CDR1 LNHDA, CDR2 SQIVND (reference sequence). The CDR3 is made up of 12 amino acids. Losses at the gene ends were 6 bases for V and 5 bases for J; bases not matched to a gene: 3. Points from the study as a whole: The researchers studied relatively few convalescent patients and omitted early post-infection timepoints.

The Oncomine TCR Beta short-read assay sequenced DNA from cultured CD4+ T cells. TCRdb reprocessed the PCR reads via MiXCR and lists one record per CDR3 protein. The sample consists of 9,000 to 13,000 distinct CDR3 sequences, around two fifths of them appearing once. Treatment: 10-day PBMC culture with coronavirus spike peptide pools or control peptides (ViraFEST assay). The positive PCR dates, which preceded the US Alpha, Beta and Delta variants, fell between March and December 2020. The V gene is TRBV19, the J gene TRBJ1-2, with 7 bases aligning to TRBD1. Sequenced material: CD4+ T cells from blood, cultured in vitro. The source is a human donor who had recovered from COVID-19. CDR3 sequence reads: CASSPTGYGYTF. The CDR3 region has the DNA TGTGCCAGTAGCCCGACAGGGTATGGCTACACCTTC.